The next 11 T cell receptor beta chains were all read from a single sample in a study of blood T cell repertoires in COVID-19. Using immunoSEQ multiplex PCR, the repertoire was profiled, and TCRdb retains in-frame clones only, with some absent. The table lists around 39,000 clones, 81% of them singletons. Source material: peripheral blood. These receptors all stem from a man older than 75 with active or convalescent COVID-19.

The chain carries TRBV7-3 and TRBJ1-1; D may be TRBD1 (6 bases). V gave up 0 bases and J gave up 5 bases, with 16 bases separating them. Germline lookup yields CDR1 SGHTA and CDR2 FQGTGA. The CDR3 runs 16 residues. Here the CDR3 DNA reads TGTGCCAGCAGCTTAACCCCAGGGGCTCGGGTGACTGAAGCTTTCTTT. Protein product: CASSLTPGARVTEAFF.

The chain combines TRBV7-9 with TRBJ1-3; the D gene is possibly TRBD1 (5 bases). Germline V lookup: CDR1 SEHNR, CDR2 FQNEAQ (reference sequence). This CDR3 region has 16 residues. The ends were cut back, 0 bases at V and 1 base at J, with 10 bases in the middle. The CDR3: CASSLARGISGNTIYF. CDR3 sequence (DNA): TGTGCCAGCAGCTTAGCGCGGGGGATTTCTGGAAACACCATATATTTT.

The chain joins TRBV13 to TRBJ2-2; 11 positions agree with TRBD2. Germline lookup yields CDR1 PRHDT and CDR2 FYEKMQ (reference sequence). There are 17 residues in the CDR3. V dropped 2 bases and J dropped 4; count of bases not matched to a gene: 6. The CDR3 nucleotides read TGTGCCAGCAGCTTACCTCGACTAGCGGGGAGCACCGGGGAGCTGTTTTTT. Protein product: CASSLPRLAGSTGELFF. The entire variable domain, with the rest obtained from reference TRBV13 and TRBJ2-2, is as follows: AAGVIQSPRHLIKEKRETATLKCYPIPRHDTVYWYQQGPGQDPQFLISFYEKMQSDKGSIPDRFSAQQFSDYHSELNMSSLELGDSALYFCASSLPRLAGSTGELFFGEGSRLTVL.

The J gene is TRBJ2-7, the V gene TRBV15; D remains unclear. V lost 5 bases to trimming and J lost 2 bases, with 16 bases between them. The CDR3 sequence is 15 residues long. In germline, CDR1 is LNHNV, CDR2 YYDKDF (reference sequence). CDR3 nucleotides: TGTGCCACCAGCCCGAGGCGGCCACTAACCTACGAGCAGTACTTC. Encoded protein: CATSPRRPLTYEQYF.

The genes are TRBV2 and TRBJ2-1; TRBD2 agrees at 8 bases. The length of the CDR3 is 15 residues. The V segment lost 6 bases and the J segment 6 bases; nucleotides outside the gene matches: 10. Germline V gene lookup returns CDR1 SNHLY and CDR2 FYNNEI. This chain's CDR3 is CASRDGRASGNEQFF. The CDR3 bases are TGTGCCAGCAGAGACGGGAGGGCCTCGGGCAATGAGCAGTTCTTC.

This clone appeared a single time. The chain uses TRBV19 and TRBJ1-5; D is unclear. CDR1 and CDR2 (germline): LNHDA, SQIVND (reference sequence). Trimming removed 2 bases at V and 2 bases at J, with 13 bases between. This CDR3 spans 16 amino acids. This chain's CDR3 is CASSIKAQAGNQPQHF. DNA of the CDR3: TGTGCCAGTAGTATAAAGGCCCAGGCCGGCAATCAGCCCCAGCATTTT.

This clone came up a few times. The chain joins TRBV7-2 to TRBJ2-2; 13 bases map to TRBD2. In germline, CDR1 is SGHTA, CDR2 FQGNSA. The CDR3 sequence is 16 residues long. J was trimmed by 3 bases and V by 6 bases; bases with no gene match: 4. The CDR3: CASRLAGGRDTGELFF. The CDR3 region has the DNA TGTGCCAGCAGACTAGCGGGAGGGCGGGACACCGGGGAGCTGTTTTTT.

V gene TRBV6-6 combines with J gene TRBJ2-3, with D possibly matching TRBD2 (5 bases). CDR3 size: 15 residues. Germline CDR1 and CDR2: MNHNY and SVGAGI (reference sequence). V gave up 2 bases and J gave up 1 base, with 10 bases separating them. This CDR3 is CASSYLDLRTDTQYF. The CDR3 DNA reads TGTGCCAGCAGTTACCTGGACTTGCGCACAGATACGCAGTATTTT.

This clone was picked up one time. J is TRBJ2-5 and V is TRBV18; possible D gene TRBD2, 6 bases. V was cut by 0 bases and J by 4 bases, with 27 bases left in between. Germline-derived CDR1 and CDR2 are KGHSH and LQKENI. This CDR3 is 20 amino acids long. CDR3 DNA: TGTGCCAGCTCACCACCGGGGGGATACGCACACAAATTTGTCGGAGAGACCCAGTACTTC. Residues: CASSPPGGYAHKFVGETQYF.

The chain combines TRBV28 with TRBJ1-1; 7 nucleotides agree with TRBD1. Per germline, CDR1 MDHEN and CDR2 SYDVKM. The V and J ends lost 7 bases and 0 bases, in that order; junction bases with no gene match: 5. CDR3 size: 14 residues. Here the CDR3 reads CASTPQGVNTEAFF. DNA of the CDR3: TGTGCCAGCACACCGCAGGGGGTGAACACTGAAGCTTTCTTT.

This rearrangement joins TRBV7-3 to TRBJ2-2; D might be TRBD2 (6 bases). The CDR3 runs 16 residues. The germline V gene encodes CDR1 SGHTA and CDR2 FQGTGA. Trimming took off 5 bases at V and 4 bases at J, with 17 bases between the two ends. The CDR3 DNA reads TGTGCCAGCAGCGTAGATGGCGGGGTTAGCACCGGGGAGCTGTTTTTT. As protein: CASSVDGGVSTGELFF.